This T cell receptor (beta chain) comes out of a study of blood T cell repertoires in COVID-19 (TCRdb year 2020). In terms of the full investigation: Samples from collaborators originated in the United States, Italy and Spain and spanned both the acute and convalescent phases of COVID-19. The sample metadata nearly always contained a de-identified subject ID, COVID-19 status, age in years and sex. The material from the prospective study consisted of cDNA or gDNA derived from T cells, B-cell-depleted T cells, or PBMCs. Subjects who had been exposed to COVID-19, were actively infected with it, or had recovered from it provided the deeply sampled blood TCRbeta repertoires that made up the dataset. The samples were drawn from two sources: the first 160 participants of the ongoing ImmuneRACE study, and some 1,300 subjects contributed by 6 global collaborators. Where available, HLA class I and class II types were taken from metadata supplied by the sample provider and were not determined by assay-based typing. The repertoires were released in a freely available public database intended as a resource for research on the immune response to SARS-CoV-2.

In regard to this clone: It lacks a known antigen. No base qualities exist here, and no much larger clone lies one base off it.

The immunoSEQ Assay, a bias-controlled multiplex PCR, was used to amplify TCRbeta CDR3 regions from genomic DNA. Regarding the original processing steps: The number of nucleated cells in each sample was estimated by amplification of reference gene primers within the assay. To quantify the absolute abundance of each unique TCRbeta CDR3 rearrangement, sequence reads were collapsed and filtered. For each sample, productive Simpson clonality was calculated as the square root of Simpson's diversity index across productive rearrangements. In its TCRdb copy, this immuneACCESS table keeps in-frame sequences only and misses some clones. Where compared with another copy, unresolved V genes explain less than half of these, and the others have no known cause. V, J and clone size reflect that table, while D and trimming were determined from the DNA. This sample gives 85,000 or so clones in total; about 95% of them show up just once. Clones ranked in the top ten supply around 4.2% of the sample.

What the work shows at the level of the full study, not this receptor alone: Clinical and demographic metadata were provided uncurated, with the amount varying by source and participant.

In the germline V gene, CDR1 corresponds to SGHDN and CDR2 to FVKESK. V is cut by 1 base and J by 5 bases, and the space between the germline ends is 9 bases. Inclusive of the bounding cysteine and phenylalanine, the CDR3 is 14 residues long. Only the CDR3 part of the read is kept: 42 bases, read in frame from the first base. Whole blood was collected in K2EDTA tubes by collaborating institutions according to the institutions' own protocols. For TCRbeta analysis, collaborators shipped samples as frozen whole blood, isolated PBMCs, or DNA extracted from either of those sample types. The source is a human donor with active COVID-19. The donor label of this sample is uncertain. Rearrangement joined TRBV14 to TRBJ2-1, with no confidently assigned D gene. Sequenced sample: peripheral blood. CDR3 sequence: CASSQGRADNEQFF. The DNA is as follows: TGTGCCAGCAGCCAAGGTCGCGCCGACAATGAGCAGTTCTTC.